This is a list of T cell receptor beta chains from one sample in a study of blood T cell repertoires in COVID-19. Only in-frame clones appear in the TCRdb table, and some are missing; sequencing was by immunoSEQ multiplex PCR. The repertoire holds over 55,000 clones, with 75% to 85% as singletons. Source material: peripheral blood. These receptors originate from a human donor in a cohort sampled during active COVID-19. The CDR3 runs from the conserved cysteine through the conserved F or W. Fields, in order: V gene, clone size, D gene, J gene, CDR3 protein, CDR3 DNA. The D gene is left open where the match is weak. Clone size is stated in some rows and not others, as once, few, many or a class when expanded.

v_gene: TRBV2
abundance: NA
d_gene: NA
j_gene: TRBJ2-5
CDR3aa: CASLRSETQYF
CDR3nt: TGTGCCAGCTTGCGTAGTGAGACCCAGTACTTC

v_gene: TRBV25-1
abundance: few
d_gene: NA
j_gene: TRBJ1-2
CDR3aa: CASSSGIGRGYTF
CDR3nt: TGTGCCAGCAGTTCCGGGATAGGTCGGGGCTACACCTTC

v_gene: TRBV5-4
abundance: once
d_gene: NA
j_gene: TRBJ2-3
CDR3aa: CASSSSTDTQYF
CDR3nt: TGTGCCAGCAGCTCTAGCACAGATACGCAGTATTTT

v_gene: TRBV18
abundance: NA
d_gene: TRBD1
j_gene: TRBJ2-7
CDR3aa: CASSPIRTGGSYEQYF
CDR3nt: TGTGCCAGCTCACCAATTAGGACAGGGGGCTCTTACGAGCAGTACTTC

v_gene: TRBV2
abundance: NA
d_gene: NA
j_gene: TRBJ2-3
CDR3aa: CASRALASSTDTQYF
CDR3nt: TGTGCCAGCAGAGCCCTAGCGTCTAGCACAGATACGCAGTATTTT

v_gene: TRBV6-2/TRBV6-3
abundance: NA
d_gene: NA
j_gene: TRBJ2-7
CDR3aa: CASSPLMEQYF
CDR3nt: TGTGCCAGCAGTCCACTTATGGAGCAGTACTTC

v_gene: TRBV10-3
abundance: NA
d_gene: NA
j_gene: TRBJ2-3
CDR3aa: CAISPSGDTQYF
CDR3nt: TGTGCCATCAGTCCCTCGGGGGATACGCAGTATTTT

v_gene: TRBV5-5
abundance: few
d_gene: NA
j_gene: TRBJ1-4
CDR3aa: CASSYHWGGFNEKLFF
CDR3nt: TGTGCCAGCAGCTACCACTGGGGGGGCTTTAATGAAAAACTGTTTTTT

v_gene: TRBV19
abundance: NA
d_gene: NA
j_gene: TRBJ1-6
CDR3aa: CASSIGYWSSYNSPLHF
CDR3nt: TGTGCCAGTAGTATAGGATACTGGAGCTCCTATAATTCACCCCTCCACTTT

v_gene: TRBV5-6
abundance: NA
d_gene: NA
j_gene: TRBJ1-5
CDR3aa: CASSWGGGSPNQPQHF
CDR3nt: TGTGCCAGCAGCTGGGGGGGAGGGTCCCCCAATCAGCCCCAGCATTTT

v_gene: TRBV18
abundance: few
d_gene: NA
j_gene: TRBJ2-2
CDR3aa: CASSPPIAGELFF
CDR3nt: TGTGCCAGCTCACCACCGATAGCCGGGGAGCTGTTTTTT

v_gene: TRBV5-1
abundance: once
d_gene: NA
j_gene: TRBJ2-1
CDR3aa: CASSLGFSDEQFF
CDR3nt: TGCGCCAGCAGCTTGGGGTTTAGCGATGAGCAGTTCTTC

v_gene: TRBV5-6
abundance: NA
d_gene: TRBD1
j_gene: TRBJ2-3
CDR3aa: CASSRGQGRDTQYF
CDR3nt: TGTGCCAGCAGCCGGGGACAGGGTAGAGATACGCAGTATTTT

v_gene: TRBV3-1/TRBV3-2
abundance: NA
d_gene: NA
j_gene: TRBJ1-6
CDR3aa: CASSTRAGNSPLHF
CDR3nt: TGTGCCAGCAGCACCAGGGCAGGGAATTCACCCCTCCACTTT

v_gene: TRBV6-5
abundance: NA
d_gene: NA
j_gene: TRBJ1-4
CDR3aa: CASSPKGWLNEKLFF
CDR3nt: TGTGCCAGCAGCCCGAAGGGGTGGCTGAATGAAAAACTGTTTTTT

v_gene: TRBV2
abundance: NA
d_gene: TRBD1
j_gene: TRBJ1-5
CDR3aa: CASEGQPNQPQHF
CDR3nt: TGTGCCAGCGAGGGACAGCCAAATCAGCCCCAGCATTTT

v_gene: TRBV6-5
abundance: few
d_gene: TRBD1
j_gene: TRBJ2-5
CDR3aa: CASSFTGTVQETQYF
CDR3nt: TGTGCCAGCAGCTTTACCGGGACAGTCCAAGAGACCCAGTACTTC

v_gene: TRBV5-1
abundance: NA
d_gene: TRBD2
j_gene: TRBJ2-7
CDR3aa: CASSIGTSVSYEQYF
CDR3nt: TGCGCCAGCAGCATCGGGACTAGCGTTTCCTACGAGCAGTACTTC